The rows below give T cell receptor beta chains drawn from one sample of a study of blood T cell repertoires in COVID-19. The repertoire was sequenced with immunoSEQ multiplex PCR; TCRdb's copy has only in-frame clones and lacks some. The table shows around 40,000 clones, with 80% to 90% occurring only once. The sequenced sample consisted of peripheral blood. The origin of the receptors is a human donor in a cohort sampled during active COVID-19. The CDR3 runs from the conserved cysteine through the conserved F or W. A D gene is named only where the DNA matches it firmly. Clone size is shown for a subset of rows, as once, few, many or a class of expanded clone.

CDR3 DNA: TGCGCCAGCAGCCCCTTTGGTAGCGGGGGTGAAGAGACCCAGTACTTC
CDR3 protein: CASSPFGSGGEETQYF
J gene: TRBJ2-5
clone size: -
V gene: TRBV4-1
D gene: TRBD2

CDR3 DNA: TGCACCAGCAGCCAAGGAGATCTAGGTTCACCCCTCCACTTT
CDR3 protein: CTSSQGDLGSPLHF
J gene: TRBJ1-6
clone size: -
V gene: TRBV1
D gene: -

CDR3 DNA: TGCGCCAGCAGCTCTAGCGGGGGGGGCACAGATACGCAGTATTTT
CDR3 protein: CASSSSGGGTDTQYF
J gene: TRBJ2-3
clone size: -
V gene: TRBV5-1
D gene: TRBD2

CDR3 DNA: TGCGCCAGCAGCTTGGGTCCGTCCTCCTACGAGCAGTACTTC
CDR3 protein: CASSLGPSSYEQYF
J gene: TRBJ2-7
clone size: -
V gene: TRBV5-1
D gene: -

CDR3 DNA: TGTGCCAGCAGCCTTGGACTAGCGGGGGGGATTCGGCAGTACTTC
CDR3 protein: CASSLGLAGGIRQYF
J gene: TRBJ2-7
clone size: -
V gene: TRBV3-1/TRBV3-2
D gene: TRBD2

CDR3 DNA: TGTGCCAGCAAACCCCTCGGGACTAAGCAGTATTTT
CDR3 protein: CASKPLGTKQYF
J gene: TRBJ2-3
clone size: -
V gene: TRBV12-3/TRBV12-4
D gene: TRBD2

CDR3 DNA: TGTGCCAGCAGCCAAGATTCAGGGGCCATCTCCTACGAGCAGTACTTC
CDR3 protein: CASSQDSGAISYEQYF
J gene: TRBJ2-7
clone size: few
V gene: TRBV3-1/TRBV3-2
D gene: -

CDR3 DNA: TGTGCCAGCATAGCAGGACAGGGGGGGAGTCAGTACTTC
CDR3 protein: CASIAGQGGSQYF
J gene: TRBJ2-4
clone size: once
V gene: TRBV6-5
D gene: TRBD1

CDR3 DNA: TGTGCCAGCAGCATTCAGGGGCGCGGGGAGACCCAGTACTTC
CDR3 protein: CASSIQGRGETQYF
J gene: TRBJ2-5
clone size: -
V gene: TRBV9
D gene: -

CDR3 DNA: TGTGCCAGCACCCCCAGGGGGACAGGGGCCTACGAGCAGTACTTC
CDR3 protein: CASTPRGTGAYEQYF
J gene: TRBJ2-7
clone size: -
V gene: TRBV6-5
D gene: TRBD1

CDR3 DNA: TGTGCCAGCAGCCACGGGGGGGATGGCTACACCTTC
CDR3 protein: CASSHGGDGYTF
J gene: TRBJ1-2
clone size: once
V gene: TRBV3-1/TRBV3-2
D gene: -

CDR3 DNA: TGCGCCAGCAGCTTGAGACCCCACAGGGTCGAACAAGGGACCGGGGAGCTGTTTTTT
CDR3 protein: CASSLRPHRVEQGTGELFF
J gene: TRBJ2-2
clone size: -
V gene: TRBV5-1
D gene: -

CDR3 DNA: TGTGCCAGCAGACCCACGGGGAGCAATGAGCAGTTCTTC
CDR3 protein: CASRPTGSNEQFF
J gene: TRBJ2-1
clone size: -
V gene: TRBV13
D gene: -

CDR3 DNA: TGCGCCAGCCTGGACAGGACGAACACTGAAGCTTTCTTT
CDR3 protein: CASLDRTNTEAFF
J gene: TRBJ1-1
clone size: few
V gene: TRBV10-2
D gene: TRBD1

CDR3 DNA: TGTGCCAGCAGTCCCTTTAGCGGGGGGGCCTCGGGCACCGGGGAGCTGTTTTTT
CDR3 protein: CASSPFSGGASGTGELFF
J gene: TRBJ2-2
clone size: -
V gene: TRBV27
D gene: TRBD2

CDR3 DNA: TGTGCCAGCAGCCCGAATCTCTCTGGGACAGGGCCCGACAATGAGCAGTTCTTC
CDR3 protein: CASSPNLSGTGPDNEQFF
J gene: TRBJ2-1
clone size: -
V gene: TRBV7-9
D gene: TRBD1

CDR3 DNA: TGTGCCAGCAGCGTACTCGGTGGTCAGAACACTGAAGCTTTCTTT
CDR3 protein: CASSVLGGQNTEAFF
J gene: TRBJ1-1
clone size: -
V gene: TRBV9
D gene: -

CDR3 DNA: TGTGCCACGACCCCGGGAACCGAATATGGCTACACCTTC
CDR3 protein: CATTPGTEYGYTF
J gene: TRBJ1-2
clone size: -
V gene: TRBV10-3
D gene: -

CDR3 DNA: TGCGCCAGCAGCTTCAGGGAATCGAACACCGGGGAGCTGTTTTTT
CDR3 protein: CASSFRESNTGELFF
J gene: TRBJ2-2
clone size: -
V gene: TRBV5-1
D gene: -

CDR3 DNA: TGTGCCAGTAGTATACCAGGGGGCTACGAGCAGTACTTC
CDR3 protein: CASSIPGGYEQYF
J gene: TRBJ2-7
clone size: few
V gene: TRBV19
D gene: TRBD1

CDR3 DNA: TGTGCCATCAGTGACAGCGGGGGGGCCAATGAGCAGTTCTTC
CDR3 protein: CAISDSGGANEQFF
J gene: TRBJ2-1
clone size: -
V gene: TRBV10-3
D gene: TRBD2

CDR3 DNA: TGTGCCAGCAGCTTAGAAGCAGGGGGCGGTTCTGGCGGGGAGCTGTTTTTT
CDR3 protein: CASSLEAGGGSGGELFF
J gene: TRBJ2-2
clone size: -
V gene: TRBV7-7
D gene: TRBD1

CDR3 DNA: TGTGCCAGCAGTCTGGGGACTACTCTCTACGAGCAGTACTTC
CDR3 protein: CASSLGTTLYEQYF
J gene: TRBJ2-7
clone size: -
V gene: TRBV27
D gene: TRBD2

CDR3 DNA: TGCGCCAGCAGTGACCCGGGAAGAAACAAAAACATTCAGTACTTC
CDR3 protein: CASSDPGRNKNIQYF
J gene: TRBJ2-4
clone size: -
V gene: TRBV10-2
D gene: -

CDR3 DNA: TGTGCCATCAGACGGGACACCACTAACTATGGCTACACCTTC
CDR3 protein: CAIRRDTTNYGYTF
J gene: TRBJ1-2
clone size: -
V gene: TRBV10-3
D gene: -

CDR3 DNA: TGTGCTCTGGGAACAGGATACACCGGGGAGCTGTTTTTT
CDR3 protein: CALGTGYTGELFF
J gene: TRBJ2-2
clone size: -
V gene: TRBV5-4
D gene: -

CDR3 DNA: TGTGCCAGCAGCTTGGGATGGGGAGGCACAGATACGCAGTATTTT
CDR3 protein: CASSLGWGGTDTQYF
J gene: TRBJ2-3
clone size: -
V gene: TRBV5-5
D gene: -

CDR3 DNA: TGTGCCAGCAGTTCCCAATATCGGGAGAATTCACCCCTCCACTTT
CDR3 protein: CASSSQYRENSPLHF
J gene: TRBJ1-6
clone size: -
V gene: TRBV2
D gene: -

CDR3 DNA: TGTGCCAGCAGCTTCCCCCGAGTCTCTGGGGCCAACGTCCTGACTTTC
CDR3 protein: CASSFPRVSGANVLTF
J gene: TRBJ2-6
clone size: -
V gene: TRBV5-8
D gene: -

CDR3 DNA: TGCGCCAGCAGCGGACAGGTAGAGAACACTGAAGCTTTCTTT
CDR3 protein: CASSGQVENTEAFF
J gene: TRBJ1-1
clone size: -
V gene: TRBV5-1
D gene: TRBD1

CDR3 DNA: TGTGCTAGTGGTTTGGCCCCAGGGGGCAGGGGACAGCCCCAGCATTTT
CDR3 protein: CASGLAPGGRGQPQHF
J gene: TRBJ1-5
clone size: -
V gene: TRBV12-5
D gene: TRBD1

CDR3 DNA: TGTGCCCCCAAGGAGGCGGGGGGCTCCTACAATGAGCAGTTCTTC
CDR3 protein: CAPKEAGGSYNEQFF
J gene: TRBJ2-1
clone size: -
V gene: TRBV19
D gene: TRBD2

CDR3 DNA: TGTGCCATCAGTGGGCTAGCGGGGGCAGAGACCCAGTACTTC
CDR3 protein: CAISGLAGAETQYF
J gene: TRBJ2-5
clone size: -
V gene: TRBV10-3
D gene: TRBD2

CDR3 DNA: TGCGCCAGCAGTGAGGGACAGGGCAATCAGCCCCAGCATTTT
CDR3 protein: CASSEGQGNQPQHF
J gene: TRBJ1-5
clone size: -
V gene: TRBV10-2
D gene: TRBD1

CDR3 DNA: TGTGCCAGCAGCTTGGGACAGGGGGCTGGAGAGACCCAGTACTTC
CDR3 protein: CASSLGQGAGETQYF
J gene: TRBJ2-5
clone size: once
V gene: TRBV11-2
D gene: TRBD1